The next 29 T cell receptor beta chains were all read from a single sample in a study of CD8 T cells in Susac syndrome. RNA, at about 0.45 to 1 ug, was reverse transcribed with random hexamers. Each CDR3 protein is one row after TCRdb ran MiXCR on the immunoSEQ multiplex PCR reads. The table has approximately 190,000 distinct CDR3 sequences, 93% seen once. Sequencing was performed on CD4+ T cells from PBMCs. These receptors all come from a human donor in good health.

The chain carries TRBV10-3 and TRBJ1-1; 9 bases are a match to TRBD1. In germline, CDR1 is ENHRY, CDR2 SYGVKD. CDR3 length: 20 amino acids. J was trimmed by 1 base and V by 6 bases; bases with no gene match: 21. This chain's CDR3 is CAIRDHSRPGQGLQNTEAFF. The CDR3 region has the DNA TGTGCCATCAGGGACCACAGCCGTCCGGGACAGGGCTTGCAGAACACTGAAGCTTTCTTT.

This clonotype was observed a single time. V gene TRBV6-6 combines with J gene TRBJ2-1, with D perhaps matching TRBD1 (6 bases). Trimming shortened V by 7 bases and J by 6 bases, and 13 bases separated the two germline ends. Germline lookup yields CDR1 MNHNY and CDR2 SVGAGI (reference sequence). The CDR3 has 13 amino acids. For the CDR3, the DNA is TGTGCCAGCAAGCCAGGGGTTCTCAATGAGCAGTTCTTC. Translated, it gives CASKPGVLNEQFF.

The rearrangement links TRBV3-1 to TRBJ1-3; D may be TRBD1 (6 bases). CDR1 and CDR2 (germline): LGHDT, YNNKEL (reference sequence). The CDR3 spans 14 residues. Deletions cut 4 bases from V and 6 bases from J, with 13 bases between. DNA of the CDR3: TGTGCCAGCAGCCCCGGGGGGCTCATAAACACCATATATTTT. This encodes CASSPGGLINTIYF.

The chain has TRBV5-1 and TRBJ1-6; 8 nucleotides match TRBD1. The germline gives CDR1 SGHRS, CDR2 YFSETQ. This CDR3 spans 14 amino acids. The V and J ends lost 4 bases and 8 bases, in that order; junction bases with no gene match: 5. The CDR3 region is CASSGGQEYSPLHF. The CDR3, as DNA: TGCGCCAGCAGCGGGGGACAGGAGTATTCACCCCTCCACTTT.

The V gene is TRBV5-6, the J gene TRBJ1-2, with TRBD1 matching 7 bases. Germline V CDR1 and CDR2: SGHDT, YYEEEE. Trimming at V came to 4 bases and at J to 0 bases, leaving 3 bases not matched to a gene. CDR3 length equals 14 residues. The CDR3 DNA reads as TGTGCCAGCAGCCGCCAGGGGGCTAACTATGGCTACACCTTC. Translation: CASSRQGANYGYTF.

CDR3 region: CASSPDGAEQFF. CDR3 DNA: TGTGCCAGCAGTCCGGACGGGGCTGAGCAGTTCTTC. V gene TRBV6-4 combines with J gene TRBJ2-1; TRBD1 or TRBD2 may be the D gene (5 bases each). Germline CDR1 MRHNA, CDR2 SNTAGT. The CDR3 has 12 amino acids. V lost 5 bases to trimming and J lost 9 bases, with 11 bases between them.

The gene calls are TRBV20-1 and TRBJ1-6; 7 bases are shared with TRBD1. The CDR3 runs 14 residues. In germline, CDR1 is DFQATT, CDR2 SNEGSKA (reference sequence). J was trimmed by 9 bases and V by 1 base; bases with no gene match: 6. The CDR3 sequence is CSARVPAGGSPLHF. CDR3 coding DNA: TGCAGTGCTAGAGTTCCGGCAGGGGGTTCACCCCTCCACTTT.

The J gene is TRBJ1-2, the V gene TRBV6-6, with D perhaps TRBD1 (5 bases). The CDR3 is 13 residues long. CDR1 and CDR2 (germline): MNHNY, SVGAGI (reference sequence). V was pared by 11 bases and J by 8 bases, with 21 bases between. The CDR3 DNA sequence: TGTGCCGCTAGGGACCGGGGGGTGGGAGGCTACACCTTC. Its protein is CAARDRGVGGYTF.

The chain carries TRBV3-1 and TRBJ2-5, with 9 bases matching TRBD1. Trimming took 5 bases from V and 5 from J; bases not matched to a gene: 6. The CDR3 sequence is 14 residues long. Germline CDR1 is LGHDT and CDR2 is YNNKEL (reference sequence). CDR3 in amino acids: CASSFTGGYETQYF. The DNA for the CDR3 is TGTGCCAGCAGCTTTACAGGGGGCTATGAGACCCAGTACTTC.

In DNA form, the CDR3 reads TGTGCCAGCAGCCTTTATGGGGGGGGGAGCACAGATACGCAGTATTTT. Translating gives CASSLYGGGSTDTQYF. V gene TRBV7-2 combines with J gene TRBJ2-3, with 7 bases that match TRBD2. V lost 5 bases, J lost 0 bases, and 8 bases stayed unmatched. The CDR3 covers 16 residues. Germline V gives CDR1 SGHTA, CDR2 FQGNSA.

V and J are TRBV14 and TRBJ2-7; maybe TRBD2 (6 bases). The germline CDR1 and CDR2 sequences are SGHDN and FVKESK. Trimming pared 1 base from V and 5 bases from J, leaving 15 bases between. This CDR3 is built from 15 residues. For the CDR3, the DNA is TGTGCCAGCAGCCAAGGAAGGGCAGGGAGGAACGAGCAGTACGTC. Translated: CASSQGRAGRNEQYV.

This clonotype came up a few times. CDR3 coding DNA: TGTGCCAGCAGTCGACAGGGGAACACTGAAGCTTTCTTT. Protein: CASSRQGNTEAFF. The chain employs TRBV6-2 or TRBV6-3 and TRBJ1-1; 7 nucleotides line up with TRBD1. This CDR3 comprises 13 residues. With 5 bases clipped from V and 1 base from J, the junction kept 1 base outside the gene matches. Germline V lookup: CDR1 MNHEY, CDR2 SVGEGT.

V usage is TRBV18 and J usage is TRBJ2-5; D is possibly TRBD1 or TRBD2 (5 bases each). From germline, CDR1 is KGHSH and CDR2 LQKENI. V was clipped by 3 bases and J by 6 bases, with 8 bases between them. This CDR3 spans 12 amino acids. The CDR3 protein is CASSPPGQTQYF. In nucleotides, the CDR3 is TGTGCCAGCTCACCCCCGGGACAGACCCAGTACTTC.

CDR3 loop: CASSPPSGAIAKNIQYF. CDR3 bases: TGTGCCAGCAGCCCTCCTAGCGGGGCCATAGCCAAAAACATTCAGTACTTC. J is TRBJ2-4 and V is TRBV7-2; TRBD2 matches 9 bases. The V and J ends lost 5 bases and 0 bases, in that order; junction bases with no gene match: 8. Germline V gene sequence: CDR1 SGHTA, CDR2 FQGNSA. This CDR3 is built from 17 residues.

CDR3 DNA sequence: TGCAGTGCTAAACCAGATACGCAGTATTTT. Translating gives CSAKPDTQYF. This chain uses TRBV20-1 with TRBJ2-3, with D unclear. The CDR3 sequence is 10 residues long. V lost 4 bases and J 4 bases, leaving 3 bases between the germline ends. Germline CDR1 DFQATT, CDR2 SNEGSKA (reference sequence).

This sequence joins TRBV5-1 and TRBJ2-7; 9 positions agree with TRBD1. The J segment lost 4 bases and the V segment lost 0 bases, leaving 5 bases of the junction unmatched. The CDR3 consists of 15 residues. Germline assignment: CDR1 SGHRS and CDR2 YFSETQ. The CDR3 here is CASSLAGQGPYEQYV. The CDR3 nucleotides read TGCGCCAGCAGCTTGGCTGGACAGGGGCCATACGAGCAGTACGTC.

The genes are TRBV27 and TRBJ2-5; D may match TRBD1 or TRBD2 (6 bases each). Germline V CDR1 and CDR2: MNHEY, SMNVEV (reference sequence). Trimming pared 4 bases from V and 5 bases from J, leaving 14 bases between. The CDR3 spans 14 residues. The CDR3 here is CASSWWGAGETQYF. The CDR3 nucleotides read TGTGCCAGCAGTTGGTGGGGGGCTGGGGAGACCCAGTACTTC.

This rearrangement joins TRBV6-1 to TRBJ2-7; no definite D call. V dropped 9 bases and J dropped 4 bases, with 16 bases sitting between them. The germline CDR1 and CDR2 sequences are MNHNS and SASEGT. The CDR3 loop spans 13 amino acids. The CDR3 DNA reads TGTGCCAGACCGGGTCCAGACCGTTACGAGCAGTACGTC. This sequence encodes CARPGPDRYEQYV.

The chain combines TRBV7-9 with TRBJ2-7; the D gene is possibly TRBD2 (7 bases). This CDR3 contains 14 residues. Germline V CDR1 and CDR2: SEHNR, FQNEAQ (reference sequence). The V end lost 8 bases, the J end lost 2 bases, and 16 bases lay between the germline ends. The CDR3 bases are TGTGCCAGCCGCACTGCGGGGGCCACCTACGAGCAGTACTTC. Its protein product is CASRTAGATYEQYF.

The rearrangement uses TRBV7-4 and TRBJ2-7; D might be TRBD1 (6 bases). V was trimmed by 5 bases and J by 5 bases, leaving 10 bases between them. Germline lookup yields CDR1 SGHVT and CDR2 SQSDAQ. The CDR3 runs 12 residues. The CDR3 is CASSQGSHEQYF. Here the CDR3 DNA reads TGTGCCAGCAGCCAGGGGTCGCACGAGCAGTACTTC.

This clonotype was picked up a small number of times. V and J are TRBV4-1 and TRBJ2-7; TRBD1 matches 7 bases. The germline gives CDR1 MGHRA, CDR2 YSYEKL. V trimming: 1 base; J trimming: 0 bases; junction bases outside the gene matches: 3. The CDR3 consists of 15 residues. The CDR3 region has the DNA TGCGCCAGCAGCCAAGCGGGACAGAGCTCCTACGAGCAGTACTTC. As protein: CASSQAGQSSYEQYF.

V is TRBV6-2 or TRBV6-3 and J is TRBJ1-5; D might be TRBD1 (6 bases). Germline CDR1 is MNHEY and CDR2 is SVGEGT. V was pared by 5 bases and J by 4 bases, with 9 bases between. The CDR3 has 13 amino acids. The CDR3 is CASSLGQNQPQHF. DNA of the CDR3: TGTGCCAGCAGTCTAGGACAGAATCAGCCCCAGCATTTT.

This sequence joins TRBV7-3 and TRBJ1-2; the match to TRBD1 covers 9 bases. Germline CDR1 reads SGHTA; CDR2 reads FQGTGA. The ends lost 5 bases at V and 4 bases at J; junction bases unmatched: 11. This CDR3 has 16 amino acids. CDR3 protein: CASSPNPGQGIYGYTF. CDR3 coding DNA: TGTGCCAGCAGCCCCAATCCGGGACAGGGCATCTATGGCTACACCTTC.

The rearrangement uses TRBV7-8 and TRBJ1-1; 7 nucleotides line up with TRBD1. The CDR3 has 16 amino acids. Germline values: CDR1 SGHVS, CDR2 FQNEAQ. The junction had 14 bases not matched to a gene; V was cut back by 4 bases and J by 6 bases. CDR3 in amino acids: CASSSSGTVIGSEAFF. The CDR3 coding sequence is TGTGCCAGCAGCTCCTCCGGGACAGTCATCGGCTCTGAAGCTTTCTTT.

This chain joins TRBV12-3 or TRBV12-4 and TRBJ1-4; 7 bases line up with TRBD1. The CDR3 consists of 14 residues. V gave up 5 bases and J gave up 8 bases; unmatched junction bases: 8. The CDR3 loop reads CASSPQGGAEKLFF. Written as DNA, the CDR3 is TGTGCCAGCAGTCCTCAGGGGGGGGCGGAAAAACTGTTTTTT.

V is TRBV5-1 and J is TRBJ1-2; perhaps TRBD1 as D (5 bases). V was clipped by 4 bases and J by 0 bases, with 10 bases between them. CDR1 and CDR2 (germline): SGHRS, YFSETQ. The CDR3 spans 14 residues. The CDR3 sequence is CASSRDAPNYGYTF. The CDR3 DNA reads as TGCGCCAGCAGCCGGGACGCCCCTAACTATGGCTACACCTTC.

The rearrangement joins TRBV7-2 to TRBJ1-4; TRBD1 matches at 9 bases. The germline V gene has CDR1 SGHTA and CDR2 FQGNSA. The junction had 7 bases not matched to a gene; V was cut back by 6 bases and J by 8 bases. This CDR3 region has 14 residues. This CDR3 is CASRRSDRGEKLFF. The CDR3 region has the DNA TGTGCCAGCAGACGCAGTGACAGGGGGGAAAAACTGTTTTTT.

V and J are TRBV7-9 and TRBJ2-4, with 7 bases aligning to TRBD2. After removal of 1 base from V and 2 bases from J, the junction contained 5 bases not matched to a gene. From germline, CDR1 is SEHNR and CDR2 FQNEAQ (reference sequence). The CDR3 runs 16 residues. This chain's CDR3 is CASSLVAGVTKNIQYF. CDR3 bases: TGTGCCAGCAGCTTAGTGGCGGGGGTAACCAAAAACATTCAGTACTTC.

This clonotype was counted a single time. This sequence joins TRBV27 and TRBJ2-5; 7 bases agree with TRBD1. The CDR3 is 16 amino acids. V was clipped by 5 bases and J by 3 bases; unmatched bases: 12. The germline gives CDR1 MNHEY, CDR2 SMNVEV (reference sequence). CDR3 DNA sequence: TGTGCCAGCAGTCCCCTCGGCCCGGACAGGAAAGAGACCCAGTACTTC. It yields the protein CASSPLGPDRKETQYF.